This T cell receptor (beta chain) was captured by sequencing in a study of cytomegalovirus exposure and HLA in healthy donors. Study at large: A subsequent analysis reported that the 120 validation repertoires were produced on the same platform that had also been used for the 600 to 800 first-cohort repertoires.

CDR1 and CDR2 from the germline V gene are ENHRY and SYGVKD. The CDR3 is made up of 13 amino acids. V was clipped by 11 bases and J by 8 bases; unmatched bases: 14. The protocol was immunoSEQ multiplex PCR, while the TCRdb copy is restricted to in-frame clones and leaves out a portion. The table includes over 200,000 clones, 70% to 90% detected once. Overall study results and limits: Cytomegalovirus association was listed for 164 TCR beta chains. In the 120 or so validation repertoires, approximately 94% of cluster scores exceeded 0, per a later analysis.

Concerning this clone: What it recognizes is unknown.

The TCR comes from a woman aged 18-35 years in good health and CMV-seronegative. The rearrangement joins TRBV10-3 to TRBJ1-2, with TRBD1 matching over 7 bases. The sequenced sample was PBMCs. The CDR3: CAPPQGPTKGYTF. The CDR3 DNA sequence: TGTGCCCCCCCACAGGGGCCTACTAAGGGCTACACCTTC.